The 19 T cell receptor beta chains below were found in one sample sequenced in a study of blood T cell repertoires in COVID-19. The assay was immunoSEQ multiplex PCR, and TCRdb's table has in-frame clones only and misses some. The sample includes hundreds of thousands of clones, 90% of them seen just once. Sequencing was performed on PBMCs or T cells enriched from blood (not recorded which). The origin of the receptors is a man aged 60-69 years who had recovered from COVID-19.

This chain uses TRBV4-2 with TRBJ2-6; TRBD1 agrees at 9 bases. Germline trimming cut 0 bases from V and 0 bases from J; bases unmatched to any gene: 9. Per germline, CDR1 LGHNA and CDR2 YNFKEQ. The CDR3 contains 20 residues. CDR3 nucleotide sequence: TGTGCCAGCAGCCAAGAGAGACGCTCGACAGGGGGCTCTGGGGCCAACGTCCTGACTTTC. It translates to CASSQERRSTGGSGANVLTF.

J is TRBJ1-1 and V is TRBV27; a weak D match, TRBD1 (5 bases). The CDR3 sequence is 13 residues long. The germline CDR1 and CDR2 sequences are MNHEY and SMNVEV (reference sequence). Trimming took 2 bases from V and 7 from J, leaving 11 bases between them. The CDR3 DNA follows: TGTGCCAGCAGTTTAAATAAGGGACTTGAAGCTTTCTTT. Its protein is CASSLNKGLEAFF.

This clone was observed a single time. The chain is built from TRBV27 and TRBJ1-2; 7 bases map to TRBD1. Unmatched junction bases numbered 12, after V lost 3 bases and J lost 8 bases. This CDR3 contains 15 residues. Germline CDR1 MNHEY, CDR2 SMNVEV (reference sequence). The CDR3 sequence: CASSFAGGGAEGYTF. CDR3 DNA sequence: TGTGCCAGCAGTTTTGCGGGAGGGGGCGCGGAAGGCTACACCTTC.

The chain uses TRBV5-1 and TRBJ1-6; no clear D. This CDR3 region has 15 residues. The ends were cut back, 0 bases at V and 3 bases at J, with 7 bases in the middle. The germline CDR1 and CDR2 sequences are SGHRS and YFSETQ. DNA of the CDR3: TGCGCCAGCAGCTTGGCCGGGAGCTATAATTCACCCCTCCACTTT. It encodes CASSLAGSYNSPLHF.

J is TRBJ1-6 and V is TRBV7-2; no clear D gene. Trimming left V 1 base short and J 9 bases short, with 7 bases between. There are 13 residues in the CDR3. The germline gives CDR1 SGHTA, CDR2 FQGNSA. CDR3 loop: CASSLGASSPLHF. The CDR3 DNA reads TGTGCCAGCAGCTTAGGCGCCTCTTCACCCCTCCACTTT.

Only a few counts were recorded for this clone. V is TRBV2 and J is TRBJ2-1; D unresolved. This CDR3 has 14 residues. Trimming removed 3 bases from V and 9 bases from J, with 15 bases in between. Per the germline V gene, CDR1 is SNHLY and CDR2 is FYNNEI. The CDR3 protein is CASSDVERIGEQFF. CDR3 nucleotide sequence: TGTGCCAGCAGTGACGTCGAGAGGATCGGTGAGCAGTTCTTC. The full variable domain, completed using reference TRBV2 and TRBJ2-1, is EPEVTQTPSHQVTQMGQEVILRCVPISNHLYFYWYRQILGQKVEFLVSFYNNEISEKSEIFDDQFSVERPDGSNFTLKIRSTKLEDSAMYFCASSDVERIGEQFFGPGTRLTVL.

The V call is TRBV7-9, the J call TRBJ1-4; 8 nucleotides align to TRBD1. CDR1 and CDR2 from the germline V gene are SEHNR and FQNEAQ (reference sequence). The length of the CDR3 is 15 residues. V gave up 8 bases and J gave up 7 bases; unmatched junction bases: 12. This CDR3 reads CASALTGGQSEKLFF. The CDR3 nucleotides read TGTGCCAGCGCCCTCACAGGGGGGCAGAGTGAAAAACTGTTTTTT.

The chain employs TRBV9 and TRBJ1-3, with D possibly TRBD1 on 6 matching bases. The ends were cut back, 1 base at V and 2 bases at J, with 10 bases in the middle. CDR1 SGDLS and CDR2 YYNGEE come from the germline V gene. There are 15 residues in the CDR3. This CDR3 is CASSVQGNTGNTIYF. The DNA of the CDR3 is TGTGCCAGCAGCGTACAGGGGAATACTGGAAACACCATATATTTT.

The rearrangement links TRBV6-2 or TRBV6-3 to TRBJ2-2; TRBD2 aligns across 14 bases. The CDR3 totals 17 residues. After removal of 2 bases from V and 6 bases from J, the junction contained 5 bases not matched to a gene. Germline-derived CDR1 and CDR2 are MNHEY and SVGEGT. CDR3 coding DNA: TGTGCCAGCAGTTACCGGACTAGCGGGAGGTCGGCCGGGGAGCTGTTTTTT. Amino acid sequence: CASSYRTSGRSAGELFF.

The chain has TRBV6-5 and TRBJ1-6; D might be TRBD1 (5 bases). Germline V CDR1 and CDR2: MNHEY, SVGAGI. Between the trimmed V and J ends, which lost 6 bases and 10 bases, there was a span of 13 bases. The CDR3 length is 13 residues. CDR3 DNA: TGTGCCAGCAGGAGACAGAATCTCTCACCCCTCCACTTT. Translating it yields CASRRQNLSPLHF.

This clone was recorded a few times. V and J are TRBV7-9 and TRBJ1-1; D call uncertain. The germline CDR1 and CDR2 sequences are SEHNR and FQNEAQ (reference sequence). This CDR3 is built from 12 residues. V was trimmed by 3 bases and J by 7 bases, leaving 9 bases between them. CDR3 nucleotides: TGTGCCAGCAGCTTTGGGCCGAGTGAAGCTTTCTTT. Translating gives CASSFGPSEAFF.

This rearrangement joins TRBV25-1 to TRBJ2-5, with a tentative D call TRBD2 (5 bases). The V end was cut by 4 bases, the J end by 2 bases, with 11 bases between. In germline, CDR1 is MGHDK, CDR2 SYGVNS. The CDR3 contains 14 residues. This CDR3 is CASSGAALQETQYF. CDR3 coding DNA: TGTGCCAGCAGTGGAGCGGCGCTTCAAGAGACCCAGTACTTC.

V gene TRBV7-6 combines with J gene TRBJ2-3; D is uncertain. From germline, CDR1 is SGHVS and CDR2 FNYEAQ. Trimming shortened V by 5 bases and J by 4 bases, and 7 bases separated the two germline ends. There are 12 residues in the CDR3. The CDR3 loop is CASSLPPDTQYF. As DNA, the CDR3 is TGTGCCAGCAGCCTCCCCCCAGATACGCAGTATTTT. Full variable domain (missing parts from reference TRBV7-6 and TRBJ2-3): GAGVSQSPRYKVTKRGQDVALRCDPISGHVSLYWYRQALGQGPEFLTYFNYEAQQDKSGLPNDRFSAERPEGSISTLTIQRTEQRDSAMYRCASSLPPDTQYFGPGTRLTVL.

CDR3 nucleotides: TGTGCCAGCAGCCCGAGCGGAACTCGCACAGATACGCAGTATTTT. Amino acids: CASSPSGTRTDTQYF. The chain uses TRBV11-2 and TRBJ2-3; D is possibly TRBD2 (5 bases). CDR3 size: 15 residues. Germline values: CDR1 SGHAT, CDR2 FQNNGV. Trimming took 5 bases from V and 1 from J, leaving 13 bases between them.

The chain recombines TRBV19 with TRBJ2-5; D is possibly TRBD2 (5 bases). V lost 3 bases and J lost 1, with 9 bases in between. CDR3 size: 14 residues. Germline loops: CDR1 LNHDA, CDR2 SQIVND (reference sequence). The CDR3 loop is CASSMSRVQETQYF. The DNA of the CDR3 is TGTGCCAGTAGTATGTCGAGGGTCCAAGAGACCCAGTACTTC.

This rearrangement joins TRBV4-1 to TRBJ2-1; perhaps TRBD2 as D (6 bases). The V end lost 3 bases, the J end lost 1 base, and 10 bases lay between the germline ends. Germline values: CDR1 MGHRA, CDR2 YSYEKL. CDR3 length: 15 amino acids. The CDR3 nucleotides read TGCGCCAGCAGCCACCCCGGGGGATCCTACAATGAGCAGTTCTTC. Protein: CASSHPGGSYNEQFF.

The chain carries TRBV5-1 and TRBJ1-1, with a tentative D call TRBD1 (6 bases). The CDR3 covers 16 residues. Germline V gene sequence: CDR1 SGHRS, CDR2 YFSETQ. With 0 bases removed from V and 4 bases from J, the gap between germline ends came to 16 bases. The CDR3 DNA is TGCGCCAGCAGCTTGGGCAGGGGCCGGCTCCGCACTGAAGCTTTCTTT. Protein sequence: CASSLGRGRLRTEAFF. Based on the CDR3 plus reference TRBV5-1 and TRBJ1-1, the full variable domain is KAGVTQTPRYLIKTRGQQVTLSCSPISGHRSVSWYQQTPGQGLQFLFEYFSETQRNKGNFPGRFSGRQFSNSRSEMNVSTLELGDSALYLCASSLGRGRLRTEAFFGQGTRLTVV.

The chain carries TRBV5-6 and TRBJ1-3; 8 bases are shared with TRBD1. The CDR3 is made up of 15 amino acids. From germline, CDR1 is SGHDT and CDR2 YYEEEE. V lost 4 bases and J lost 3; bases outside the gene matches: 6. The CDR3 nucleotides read TGTGCCAGCAGCATCGGACAGGGAGGTGGAAACACCATATATTTT. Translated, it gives CASSIGQGGGNTIYF.

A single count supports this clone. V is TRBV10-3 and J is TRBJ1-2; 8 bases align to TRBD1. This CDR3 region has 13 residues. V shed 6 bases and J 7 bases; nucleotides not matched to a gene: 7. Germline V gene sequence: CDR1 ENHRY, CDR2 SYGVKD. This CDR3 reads CAISGQGETGYTF. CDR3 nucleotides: TGTGCCATCAGCGGACAGGGTGAGACTGGCTACACCTTC.